The 17 T cell receptor beta chains reported below all come from one sample, sequenced in a study of cytomegalovirus exposure and HLA in healthy donors. It was with 60 Vbeta and 13 Jbeta primers that the PCR ran. The repertoire was sequenced with immunoSEQ multiplex PCR; TCRdb's copy has only in-frame clones and lacks some. The repertoire holds over 100,000 clones, with around 75% as singletons. Source material: PBMCs. The receptors originated from a woman in her twenties or thirties in good health and CMV-seronegative.

The genes are TRBV29-1 and TRBJ1-5, with no clear D. Trimming removed 2 bases at V and 6 bases at J, with 8 bases between. The CDR3 covers 12 residues. Germline CDR1 reads SQVTM; CDR2 reads ANQGSEA. As DNA, the CDR3 is TGCAGCGTTGAACAAGCTGGTCAGCCCCAGCATTTT. Translated: CSVEQAGQPQHF.

The CDR3 reads CASSRDRGVNYGYTF. CDR3 bases: TGTGCCAGTAGTAGGGACAGGGGGGTTAACTATGGCTACACCTTC. V and J are TRBV19 and TRBJ1-2; 11 nucleotides line up with TRBD1. This CDR3 has 15 residues. V gave up 4 bases and J gave up 1 base; unmatched junction bases: 2. CDR1 and CDR2 from the germline V gene are LNHDA and SQIVND (reference sequence).

This chain links TRBV4-1 with TRBJ2-7, with TRBD1 matching over 9 bases. CDR1 MGHRA and CDR2 YSYEKL come from the germline V gene. The CDR3 extends over 15 amino acids. V lost 5 bases, J lost 3 bases, and 8 bases stayed unmatched. The CDR3 DNA follows: TGCGCCAGCAGCACCGGGACAGGGCTCATCTACGAGCAGTACTTC. Its protein product is CASSTGTGLIYEQYF.

This chain uses TRBV7-6 with TRBJ1-1; D gene ambiguous. Trimming took 3 bases from V and 3 from J, leaving 8 bases between them. CDR3 length equals 13 residues. Per germline, CDR1 SGHVS and CDR2 FNYEAQ. The CDR3 nucleotides read TGTGCCAGCAGCTTCCGCGTCGACACTGAAGCTTTCTTT. Its translation is CASSFRVDTEAFF. The full variable domain, rest sourced from reference TRBV7-6 and TRBJ1-1, is GAGVSQSPRYKVTKRGQDVALRCDPISGHVSLYWYRQALGQGPEFLTYFNYEAQQDKSGLPNDRFSAERPEGSISTLTIQRTEQRDSAMYRCASSFRVDTEAFFGQGTRLTVV.

The genes are TRBV6-5 and TRBJ1-2, with 7 bases that match TRBD1. Unmatched junction bases numbered 6, after V lost 5 bases and J lost 3 bases. The CDR3 loop spans 14 amino acids. The V gene's germline CDR1 is MNHEY and CDR2 SVGAGI. The CDR3 is CASSDLQGDYGYTF. The CDR3 nucleotides read TGTGCCAGCAGTGACCTTCAGGGGGACTATGGCTACACCTTC.

This sequence joins TRBV7-9 and TRBJ2-1; 7 bases are a match to TRBD2. After removal of 3 bases from V and 7 bases from J, the junction contained 12 bases not matched to a gene. Per germline, CDR1 SEHNR and CDR2 FQNEAQ (reference sequence). The CDR3 spans 16 residues. CDR3 sequence: CASSFMGLSAFNEQFF. Here the CDR3 DNA reads TGTGCCAGCAGCTTTATGGGACTAAGCGCCTTTAATGAGCAGTTCTTC.

CDR3 nucleotides: TGTGCCAGCAGTGAATATGGACAGGGGCCTACCCCACAGCCCCAGCATTTT. This gives the protein CASSEYGQGPTPQPQHF. This rearrangement joins TRBV6-1 to TRBJ1-5, with 9 nucleotides matching TRBD1. The trim removed 2 bases at V and 7 bases at J, leaving 12 bases unmatched. Per germline, CDR1 MNHNS and CDR2 SASEGT. The CDR3 length is 17 residues.

This rearrangement joins TRBV18 to TRBJ1-5; 10 bases are shared with TRBD1. Germline V gives CDR1 KGHSH, CDR2 LQKENI. J lost 7 bases, V lost 3 bases, and 3 bases had no gene match. The CDR3 consists of 14 residues. CDR3 DNA: TGTGCCAGCTCACCGACAGGGGGCTACCAGCCCCAGCATTTT. Translated, it gives CASSPTGGYQPQHF.

The chain recombines TRBV28 with TRBJ1-5; D is unresolved. CDR1 is MDHEN, CDR2 SYDVKM, per germline. Trimming removed 8 bases at V and 0 bases at J, with 5 bases between. The CDR3 covers 12 residues. The CDR3 loop is CASQDSNQPQHF. CDR3 in DNA: TGTGCCAGCCAGGATAGCAATCAGCCCCAGCATTTT.

This clone has only a few counts. V is TRBV5-6 and J is TRBJ1-3; D is perhaps TRBD1 (5 bases). This CDR3 has 16 amino acids. Germline CDR1 reads SGHDT; CDR2 reads YYEEEE. Trimming cost V 6 bases and J 3 bases, with 19 bases left between them. Here the CDR3 DNA reads TGTGCCAGCACCACTTGGGGAGGGGCATTTGGAAACACCATATATTTT. As protein: CASTTWGGAFGNTIYF.

This sequence joins TRBV7-3 and TRBJ2-5, with D tentatively TRBD1 (6 bases). Germline V gene sequence: CDR1 SGHTA, CDR2 FQGTGA. This CDR3 region has 15 residues. Trimming cost V 5 bases and J 1 base, with 14 bases left between them. The CDR3 DNA reads TGTGCCAGCAGCCAGGGGTTGGGATCCCAAGAGACCCAGTACTTC. Its protein product is CASSQGLGSQETQYF.

The chain uses TRBV30 and TRBJ2-2; 10 bases align to TRBD1. This CDR3 region has 15 residues. Germline CDR1 is GTSNPN and CDR2 is SVGIG (reference sequence). V lost 5 bases and J lost 6; bases outside the gene matches: 9. The DNA for the CDR3 is TGTGCCTGGCAGCCGGGACAGGGGTTTGCCGGGGAGCTGTTTTTT. Amino acid sequence: CAWQPGQGFAGELFF.

This clone was observed a few times. The CDR3 region has the DNA TGTGCCAGCAGTTACTTTGCTTACCCGCAGGGTGGGGAGCTGTTTTTT. This sequence encodes CASSYFAYPQGGELFF. The chain combines TRBV6-5 with TRBJ2-2; D possibly corresponds to TRBD1 (5 bases). CDR3 length: 16 amino acids. Germline V gene sequence: CDR1 MNHEY, CDR2 SVGAGI. The ends were cut back, 1 base at V and 8 bases at J, with 17 bases in the middle.

The chain uses TRBV18 and TRBJ1-4; no clear D. Germline CDR1 is KGHSH and CDR2 is LQKENI. With 3 bases removed from V and 7 bases from J, the gap between germline ends came to 15 bases. The CDR3 is 15 amino acids. The CDR3 region is CASSPPAPPGEKLFF. In nucleotides, the CDR3 is TGTGCCAGCTCACCCCCAGCCCCTCCGGGTGAAAAACTGTTTTTT.

The chain links TRBV5-1 to TRBJ2-1; 13 positions agree with TRBD2. The CDR3 length is 16 residues. V dropped 4 bases and J dropped 10; count of bases not matched to a gene: 11. The germline CDR1 and CDR2 sequences are SGHRS and YFSETQ. The DNA of the CDR3 is TGCGCCAGCAGCCGGCAAGGACTAGCGGGGGCAGGGGAGCAGTTCTTC. Translation gives CASSRQGLAGAGEQFF.

This rearrangement joins TRBV28 to TRBJ2-7, with D possibly TRBD1 on 5 matching bases. V was shortened by 6 bases and J by 9 bases, with 15 bases between the two germline ends. Germline V CDR1 and CDR2: MDHEN, SYDVKM. The CDR3 extends over 12 amino acids. The CDR3 DNA sequence: TGTGCCAGCAGACTCGACAGTGGATGGCAGTACTTC. Translated: CASRLDSGWQYF.

This clone has a handful of counts. The V gene is TRBV5-1, the J gene TRBJ1-5; no clear D gene. The CDR3 contains 15 residues. Germline assignment: CDR1 SGHRS and CDR2 YFSETQ. V dropped 0 bases and J dropped 9 bases, with 16 bases sitting between them. CDR3 coding DNA: TGCGCCAGCAGCTTGGGGGGTTGGCCGGACTCGCCCCAGCATTTT. Its protein is CASSLGGWPDSPQHF.